This T cell receptor beta chain derives from a study of post-analysis software for immune sequencing data. Study-level points and caveats: Patients used about 5 TRBV segments, including TRBV5-6, TRBV5-1 and TRBV20-1, more often than controls. Multiple sclerosis was associated with a significant reduction in normalized Chao1 diversity relative to controls.

With 1 base clipped from V and 7 bases from J, the junction kept 4 bases outside the gene matches. The germline V gene encodes CDR1 MGHRA and CDR2 YSYEKL. CDR3 length: 15 residues. Unique-molecular-identifier-tagged TCR beta cDNA libraries were used. TCRdb recomputed calls from the PCR reads with MiXCR, one row per CDR3 protein. This sample has fewer than 550,000 distinct CDR3 sequences, with roughly 34% found just once. Notes on this clonotype: The target antigen is unknown.

Source material: blood. The chain links TRBV4-1 to TRBJ1-4; 9 nucleotides align to TRBD1. This TCR was sampled from a girl aged 2 to 17 with multiple sclerosis. Here the CDR3 reads CASSQGTGEREKLFF. CDR3 nucleotide sequence: TGCGCCAGCAGCCAAGGGACAGGGGAGCGTGAAAAACTGTTTTTT.